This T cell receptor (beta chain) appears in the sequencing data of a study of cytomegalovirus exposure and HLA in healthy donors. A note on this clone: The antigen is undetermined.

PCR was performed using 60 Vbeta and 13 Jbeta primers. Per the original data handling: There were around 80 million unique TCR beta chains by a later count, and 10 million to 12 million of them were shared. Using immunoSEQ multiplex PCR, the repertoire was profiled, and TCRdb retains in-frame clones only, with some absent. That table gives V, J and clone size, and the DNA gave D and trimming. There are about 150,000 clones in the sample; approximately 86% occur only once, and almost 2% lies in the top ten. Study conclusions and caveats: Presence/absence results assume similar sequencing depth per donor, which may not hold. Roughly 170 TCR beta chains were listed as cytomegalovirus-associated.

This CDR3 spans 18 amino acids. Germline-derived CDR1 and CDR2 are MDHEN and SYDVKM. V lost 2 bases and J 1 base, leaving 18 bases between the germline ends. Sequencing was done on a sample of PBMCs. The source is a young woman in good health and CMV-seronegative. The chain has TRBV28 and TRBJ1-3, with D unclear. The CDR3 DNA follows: TGTGCCAGCAGTTTACCTTTCGGAGGGCGCAGTTCTGGAAACACCATATATTTT. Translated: CASSLPFGGRSSGNTIYF. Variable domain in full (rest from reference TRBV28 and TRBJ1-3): DVKVTQSSRYLVKRTGEKVFLECVQDMDHENMFWYRQDPGLGLRLIYFSYDVKMKEKGDIPEGYSVSREKKERFSLILESASTNQTSMYLCASSLPFGGRSSGNTIYFGEGSWLTVV.